This T cell receptor beta chain was captured in a study of T-cell memory formation after mild COVID-19 (dated by TCRdb to 2020 to 2023). Regarding the research as a whole: Most TCR sequence clusters were specific to one of the two donors. Two young, previously healthy adult volunteers, one female and one male, were included in the cohort. Longitudinal TCRalpha and TCRbeta repertoire sequencing tracked T-cell clones expanding and contracting after mild COVID-19 in a couple of donors.

The V end gives up 4 bases and the J end 0 bases, leaving 12 bases in the junction not matched to a gene. Counted from cysteine to phenylalanine, this CDR3 has 19 amino acids. CDR3 DNA only is kept here, 57 bases in frame from base 1. The investigation overall reported the following: Some responding clones were detected in pre-infection memory, suggesting pre-existing cross-reactive memory T cells joined the SARS-CoV-2 response. SARS-CoV-2 specificity of the second-wave clones peaking on day 37 was not confirmed. From day 15 to 85, contracting clones showed balanced CD4/CD8 phenotypes, whereas a second wave of clones that expanded from day 15 to 37 leaned towards CD4+. The study covered only a couple of mild cases, and larger cohorts including severe cases with pre-infection samples were considered necessary. Contracting CD4+ clones were found mainly in CM and EM memory subsets, while CD8+ clones were enriched in EMRA.

Reads for this sample came from an Illumina NovaSeq 6000. cDNA libraries for TCRalpha and TCRbeta were prepared by 5'RACE using constant-segment primers, with sample barcodes and unique molecular identifiers added. Trizol reagent was used to extract RNA from every sample. Amplification of the libraries took two PCR steps, and the second step added a second sample barcode plus Illumina TruSeq adapters. Libraries were sequenced on an Illumina NovaSeq with 2 x 150 bp paired-end reads. The original pipeline was this. Demultiplexing of reads and collapsing into UMI-guided consensus sequences were performed with migec v1.2.7. With mixcr v2.1.11, UMI consensuses were aligned to TRA and TRB V and J templates and assembled into clonotypes. Expanded or contracted clonotypes were those called significant by both edgeR and NoisET, with noise models trained on biological replicates. For edgeR calls, the cutoffs were a false discovery rate-adjusted p below 0.01 and a log2 fold-change threshold of 1. As an exploratory analysis of dynamics, PCA with hierarchical clustering was applied to max-normalized trajectories of the 1000 most abundant clonotypes. Separately sequenced CD4+ and CD8+ repertoires were used to assign a CD4 or CD8 phenotype to each responding clone. The raw public reads went through TCRdb reprocessing: fastp at Q25, MiXCR clone calling, in-frame beta chains kept. Merged by CDR3 protein, the rows form single entries marked with the most common genes and DNA. Clone size and V and J calls follow TCRdb, not the original study. The sample table holds about half a million distinct CDR3 sequences, of which around a sixth were seen once. Around 12% of the sample is held by the ten biggest clonotypes.

This clonotype has a handful of counts. There is no known antigen for this receptor. No base-level quality is on record; no much larger clone is a single base apart. Ficoll-Paque density gradient centrifugation was the method used to isolate PBMCs. The TCR was taken from an adult woman who had mild COVID-19 (a few samples of this study predate the infection). The sample titles of this study are shuffled in the database, so cell type and time point are left out; the donor was told from shared clones. Sequencing used PBMCs or a T cell subset sorted from them (not recorded which). The V gene is TRBV12-3 or TRBV12-4 and the J gene is TRBJ2-2; TRBD1 lines up with 9 middle nucleotides. The encoded CDR3 is CASSSRDRVRSSNTGELFF. The nucleotides are TGTGCCAGCAGTTCCAGGGACAGGGTACGGTCCTCGAACACCGGGGAGCTGTTTTTT.